This T cell receptor beta chain comes out of a study of shared clonotypes between healthy human individuals. Across the study: CD4 naive and CD4 memory each took three plates per donor, while CD8 naive took two and CD8 memory one.

Naive CD8 cells were CD45RO-negative, positively selected for CCR7, excluding terminally differentiated effector memory CD45RA+ cells. All donors were healthy HIV-negative adults lacking recent acute infections or vaccinations. Every donor, a Caucasian adult, lived in Nashville, Tennessee. Per the study methods: ImmunoSEQ output lacked quality scores and full-length reads, limiting matched filtering. Profiled with immunoSEQ multiplex PCR; TCRdb holds only in-frame clones, not every one. V and J calls and clone size are as listed in that table; D and trimming were resolved from the DNA. The sample carries hundreds of thousands of clones, almost 95% recorded once. This clonotype was sampled from a man aged 30-40 years in good health. Input material: naive CD8+ T cells sorted from blood.

The CDR3 coding sequence is TGTGCCAGCAGCGTCGGCGAGACAAGATCACAACGTGAAAAACTGTTTTTT. It yields the protein CASSVGETRSQREKLFF. This rearrangement joins TRBV9 to TRBJ1-4, with D hard to call. The V gene lost 2 bases and the J gene lost 7 bases, with 21 bases spanning the gap. This CDR3 is 17 amino acids long. Germline assignment: CDR1 SGDLS and CDR2 YYNGEE.